What follows are 6 T cell receptor beta chains derived from one specimen sequenced in a study of sequential checkpoint blockade in melanoma. Noted treatment: randomized to nivolumab then ipilimumab (arm A) or the reverse (arm B). The protocol was immunoSEQ multiplex PCR, while the TCRdb copy is restricted to in-frame clones and leaves out a portion. The profile shows 3,500 to 4,500 clones, 34% of them singletons. Sequencing was performed on tumor tissue (inferred from file names), taken from a patient given nivolumab and ipilimumab in sequence. The source is a human donor with melanoma.

The chain is built from TRBV19 and TRBJ2-5, with 7 nucleotides matching TRBD1. The V segment lost 3 bases and the J segment 5 bases; nucleotides outside the gene matches: 3. Looked up from germline, CDR1 is LNHDA and CDR2 is SQIVND (reference sequence). This CDR3 comprises 13 residues. The CDR3, as DNA: TGTGCCAGTAGTATTGACAGGGTCGAGACCCAGTACTTC. Translated: CASSIDRVETQYF.

The chain couples TRBV5-1 to TRBJ2-3; 9 bases fit TRBD1. CDR3 length: 16 amino acids. V gave up 0 bases and J gave up 6 bases; unmatched junction bases: 8. Germline V gene lookup returns CDR1 SGHRS and CDR2 YFSETQ. In nucleotides, the CDR3 is TGCGCCAGCAGCTTGGGGCCGGGACAGGGAAAGGATACGCAGTATTTT. Amino acids: CASSLGPGQGKDTQYF.

The rearrangement links TRBV23-1 to TRBJ1-2; D gene ambiguous. TRBV23-1 falls under the ORF class, with uncertain function. The CDR3 length is 15 residues. V lost 6 bases and J 2 bases, leaving 16 bases between the germline ends. CDR3 sequence: CASSQARRGNYGYTF. The CDR3 DNA reads TGCGCCAGCAGCCAAGCTCGCCGGGGAAACTATGGCTACACCTTC.

The chain joins TRBV5-1 to TRBJ2-5; possibly TRBD1 or TRBD2 for D (5 bases each). The CDR3 totals 15 residues. The ends were cut back, 6 bases at V and 3 bases at J, with 18 bases in the middle. Germline assignment: CDR1 SGHRS and CDR2 YFSETQ. The CDR3 region is CASTLFGAREETQYF. The CDR3 DNA reads TGCGCCAGCACCCTCTTCGGGGCCCGGGAAGAGACCCAGTACTTC.

The chain combines TRBV4-1 with TRBJ2-6; D gene unclear. Germline V gene sequence: CDR1 MGHRA, CDR2 YSYEKL. V lost 0 bases and J lost 3, with 3 bases in between. The CDR3 totals 14 residues. The CDR3 sequence is CASSQDYGANVLTF. The CDR3 DNA is TGCGCCAGCAGCCAAGATTATGGGGCCAACGTCCTGACTTTC.

This clone was recorded a few times. V is TRBV1 and J is TRBJ2-1; no DNA check was done on the table's D call, TRBD1. TRBV1 is recorded as a pseudogene. CDR3 length: 14 amino acids. The CDR3 DNA reads TGCGCCAGCAGCCTTAGGAGGCCAGGGGGTGGGCAGTTCTTC. It specifies CASSLRRPGGGQFF.